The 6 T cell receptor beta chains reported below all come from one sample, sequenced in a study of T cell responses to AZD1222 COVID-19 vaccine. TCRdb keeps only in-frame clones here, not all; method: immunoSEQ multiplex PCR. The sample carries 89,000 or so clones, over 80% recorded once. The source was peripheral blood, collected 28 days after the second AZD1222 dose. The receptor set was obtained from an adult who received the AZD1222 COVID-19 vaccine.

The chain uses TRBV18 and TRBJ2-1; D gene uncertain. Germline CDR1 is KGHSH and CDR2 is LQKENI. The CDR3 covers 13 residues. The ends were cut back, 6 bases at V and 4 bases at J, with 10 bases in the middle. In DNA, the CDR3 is TGTGCCAGCTCCGACGGAGAGTACAATGAGCAGTTCTTC. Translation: CASSDGEYNEQFF.

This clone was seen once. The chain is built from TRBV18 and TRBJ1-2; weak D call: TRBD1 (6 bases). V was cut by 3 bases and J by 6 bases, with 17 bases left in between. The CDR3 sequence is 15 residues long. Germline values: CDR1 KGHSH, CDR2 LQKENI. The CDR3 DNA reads TGTGCCAGCTCACCGCGGCGTGGGGGGCAGGATGGCTACACCTTC. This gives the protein CASSPRRGGQDGYTF.

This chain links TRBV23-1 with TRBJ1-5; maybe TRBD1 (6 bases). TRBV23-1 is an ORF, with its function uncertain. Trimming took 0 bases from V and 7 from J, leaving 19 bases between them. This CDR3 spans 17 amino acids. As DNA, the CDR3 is TGCGCCAGCAGTCAATCCGGCTCGGGGGGGGCCAGGCAGCCCCAGCATTTT. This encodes CASSQSGSGGARQPQHF.

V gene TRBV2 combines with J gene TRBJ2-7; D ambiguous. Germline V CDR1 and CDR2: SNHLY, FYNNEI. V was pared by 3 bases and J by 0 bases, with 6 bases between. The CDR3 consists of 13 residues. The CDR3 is CASSEGISYEQYF. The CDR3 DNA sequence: TGTGCCAGCAGTGAGGGAATCTCCTACGAGCAGTACTTC.

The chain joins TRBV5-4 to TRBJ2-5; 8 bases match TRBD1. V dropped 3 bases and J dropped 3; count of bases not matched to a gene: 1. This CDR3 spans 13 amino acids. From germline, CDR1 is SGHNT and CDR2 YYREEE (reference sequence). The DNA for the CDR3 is TGTGCCAGCAGCTACAGGGGGGAAGAGACCCAGTACTTC. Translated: CASSYRGEETQYF.

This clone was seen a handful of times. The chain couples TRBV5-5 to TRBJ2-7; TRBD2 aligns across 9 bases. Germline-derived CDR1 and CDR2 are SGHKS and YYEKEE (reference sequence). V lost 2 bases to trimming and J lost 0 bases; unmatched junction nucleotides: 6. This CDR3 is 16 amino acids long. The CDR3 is CASSFEASGVSYEQYF. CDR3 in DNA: TGTGCCAGCAGCTTCGAGGCTAGCGGGGTCTCCTACGAGCAGTACTTC.